This record covers a single T cell receptor (beta chain). Its antigen remains unknown. This sample was taken from a study of post-analysis software for immune sequencing data. Study at large: The cohort encompassed relapsing-remitting, secondary progressive and progressive-relapsing multiple sclerosis disease courses. Overall study findings and caveats: Multiple sclerosis patients showed significantly lower normalized Chao1 diversity than controls did. Patients used a handful of TRBV segments, including TRBV5-6, TRBV5-1 and TRBV20-1, more often than controls. Strong co-clustering by F measure was evident for samples that had been prepared in the same batch.

The CDR3 is made up of 13 amino acids. The V gene lost 5 bases and the J gene lost 6 bases, with 11 bases spanning the gap. Germline loops: CDR1 SGHTA, CDR2 FQGTGA. cDNA libraries of TCR beta carried unique molecular identifiers. The T cell input of roughly 0.9 to 10 million gave hundreds of thousands of cDNA molecules. Via MiXCR, TCRdb re-called the PCR reads, giving one row per CDR3 protein. This sample has hundreds of thousands of distinct CDR3 sequences; roughly 45% occur once, and the top ten carry about an eighth. The rearrangement links TRBV7-3 to TRBJ2-1, with D possibly being TRBD1 (5 bases). This receptor was taken from a girl aged 5-17 years with multiple sclerosis. Specimen: blood. CDR3 nucleotide sequence: TGTGCCAGCAGCAAAGACAGCAGCAATGAGCAGTTCTTC. Translation: CASSKDSSNEQFF.